This is a list of T cell receptor beta chains from one sample in a study of T cells in Graves' hyperthyroidism and ophthalmopathy. TCRdb analysed the multiplex PCR reads with MiXCR anew, one entry per CDR3 protein. The table has 700,000 to 950,000 distinct CDR3 sequences, 30% to 40% seen once. Specimen: blood. Receptor source: a woman in her 40s with Graves' hyperthyroidism. Each CDR3 is given with its conserved first and last residue. Each record gives: D gene, V gene, CDR3 length, clone size, J gene, CDR3 protein. The D gene is left open where the match is weak. For some rows the clone size is stated as once, few or many, or as a class when expanded; others skip it.

d_call: NA; v_call: TRBV7-2; cdr3_length: 13; clone_size: NA; j_call: TRBJ1-6; cdr3_aa: CASSRGINSPLHF
d_call: NA; v_call: TRBV20-1; cdr3_length: 11; clone_size: many; j_call: TRBJ2-5; cdr3_aa: CSAESWETQYF
d_call: NA; v_call: TRBV19; cdr3_length: 17; clone_size: many; j_call: TRBJ1-6; cdr3_aa: CASSSDSQNVYNSPLHF
d_call: NA; v_call: TRBV19; cdr3_length: 14; clone_size: many; j_call: TRBJ1-5; cdr3_aa: CASKKYDSNQPQHF
d_call: NA; v_call: TRBV20-1; cdr3_length: 12; clone_size: many; j_call: TRBJ1-2; cdr3_aa: CSAPKEPYGYTF
d_call: NA; v_call: TRBV6-5; cdr3_length: 12; clone_size: NA; j_call: TRBJ1-5; cdr3_aa: CASSFPDGSQHF
d_call: NA; v_call: TRBV11-2; cdr3_length: 15; clone_size: NA; j_call: TRBJ1-2; cdr3_aa: CASSFDVGANYGYTF
d_call: NA; v_call: TRBV7-9; cdr3_length: 15; clone_size: NA; j_call: TRBJ1-2; cdr3_aa: CASSSPQGGMSGYTF
d_call: TRBD1; v_call: TRBV4-3; cdr3_length: 14; clone_size: NA; j_call: TRBJ1-2; cdr3_aa: CASSLDRAALGYTF
d_call: TRBD1; v_call: TRBV4-3; cdr3_length: 16; clone_size: few; j_call: TRBJ1-2; cdr3_aa: CASSQDRGTGRFFCTF
d_call: TRBD1; v_call: TRBV19; cdr3_length: 13; clone_size: NA; j_call: TRBJ2-7; cdr3_aa: CASGGQGAFEQYF
d_call: NA; v_call: TRBV4-1; cdr3_length: 14; clone_size: few; j_call: TRBJ1-2; cdr3_aa: CASSQDRGFMGYTF
d_call: TRBD1; v_call: TRBV20-1; cdr3_length: 15; clone_size: once; j_call: TRBJ1-1; cdr3_aa: CSARPPTGTNTEAFF
d_call: NA; v_call: TRBV7-2; cdr3_length: 15; clone_size: NA; j_call: TRBJ1-1; cdr3_aa: CASSQGMGSHTEAFF
d_call: NA; v_call: TRBV29-1; cdr3_length: 12; clone_size: NA; j_call: TRBJ1-1; cdr3_aa: CSVGDGSFWAFF
d_call: NA; v_call: TRBV19; cdr3_length: 16; clone_size: few; j_call: TRBJ1-1; cdr3_aa: CASSMGPKGIYTEAFF
d_call: TRBD1; v_call: TRBV19; cdr3_length: 15; clone_size: many; j_call: TRBJ1-5; cdr3_aa: CASTGTGTFNQPQHF
d_call: NA; v_call: TRBV19; cdr3_length: 12; clone_size: few; j_call: TRBJ1-2; cdr3_aa: CAIQTETYGYTF
d_call: NA; v_call: TRBV29-1; cdr3_length: 13; clone_size: NA; j_call: TRBJ1-2; cdr3_aa: CSVEARSNYGYTF
d_call: NA; v_call: TRBV4-1; cdr3_length: 15; clone_size: NA; j_call: TRBJ2-7; cdr3_aa: CASSQDPGAEYEQYF
d_call: TRBD1; v_call: TRBV12-3/TRBV12-4; cdr3_length: 14; clone_size: NA; j_call: TRBJ2-7; cdr3_aa: CASRSDRGPREQYF
d_call: TRBD1; v_call: TRBV19; cdr3_length: 13; clone_size: many; j_call: TRBJ1-1; cdr3_aa: CASSPGQRTAAFF